This T cell receptor beta chain was sequenced for a study of beta chain features in type 1 diabetes. V was trimmed by 7 bases and J by 0 bases, leaving 14 bases between them. The CDR3 is 15 amino acids. Germline V gene sequence: CDR1 MDHEN, CDR2 SYDVKM. As every portion of the isolated RNA was reverse transcribed, the sequencing read expressed TCRB transcripts. Assay used: immunoSEQ multiplex PCR; TCRdb lists only in-frame clones, some missing. This repertoire shows about 450,000 clones, roughly 10% found once; its top ten account for around 0.05%. This clone showed up just a few times. Sequencing was done on a sample of naive CD4+ T cells from blood. The chain couples TRBV28 to TRBJ2-3; D unclear. The sequence came from a woman between 18 and 29 years old in good health. The CDR3 DNA follows: TGTGCCAGCACCCCTCCCCACTCGAGCACAGATACGCAGTATTTT. Amino acid sequence: CASTPPHSSTDTQYF.